The rows below give T cell receptor beta chains drawn from one sample of a study of blood T cell repertoires in COVID-19. Clones were read by immunoSEQ multiplex PCR, and TCRdb kept only the in-frame ones, dropping some. This sample has about 160,000 clones, with 80% to 90% found just once. Sequenced material: peripheral blood. These receptors were obtained from a woman older than 75 with acute or convalescent COVID-19. CDR3s include the opening cysteine and the closing phenylalanine or tryptophan. A D gene is named only where the DNA matches it firmly. Not all rows give a size; the values are once, few, many and, for expanded clones, a class.

j_call: TRBJ1-1
clone_size: once
v_call: TRBV7-9
d_call: .
cdr3_aa: CASSRGGAMNTEAFF
cdr3_nt: TGTGCCAGCAGCCGAGGGGGGGCGATGAACACTGAAGCTTTCTTT

j_call: TRBJ2-7
clone_size: once
v_call: TRBV5-1
d_call: .
cdr3_aa: CASRGPGAYEQYF
cdr3_nt: TGCGCCAGCAGGGGACCAGGGGCCTACGAGCAGTACTTC

j_call: TRBJ2-5
clone_size: .
v_call: TRBV19
d_call: TRBD2
cdr3_aa: CASSELAGGPVYF
cdr3_nt: TGTGCCAGTAGTGAACTAGCGGGAGGGCCGGTGTACTTC

j_call: TRBJ2-1
clone_size: .
v_call: TRBV6-1
d_call: .
cdr3_aa: CASSEALQGLANEQFF
cdr3_nt: TGTGCCAGCAGTGAAGCGTTACAAGGGCTAGCGAATGAGCAGTTCTTC

j_call: TRBJ2-5
clone_size: once
v_call: TRBV7-9
d_call: TRBD2
cdr3_aa: CASSLVLAGDETQYF
cdr3_nt: TGTGCCAGCAGCTTAGTATTAGCGGGAGACGAGACCCAGTACTTC

j_call: TRBJ2-2
clone_size: .
v_call: TRBV5-1
d_call: .
cdr3_aa: CASSLSGRGELFF
cdr3_nt: TGCGCCAGCAGCCTATCGGGTCGCGGGGAGCTGTTTTTT

j_call: TRBJ1-5
clone_size: .
v_call: TRBV28
d_call: .
cdr3_aa: CASSSYRALGQPQHF
cdr3_nt: TGTGCCAGCAGTAGCTACAGGGCGTTGGGTCAGCCCCAGCATTTT

j_call: TRBJ1-2
clone_size: once
v_call: TRBV5-1
d_call: TRBD1
cdr3_aa: CASSGSYLQGGDYGYTF
cdr3_nt: TGCGCCAGCAGCGGATCCTACCTCCAGGGGGGCGACTATGGCTACACCTTC

j_call: TRBJ2-2
clone_size: .
v_call: TRBV5-1
d_call: TRBD1
cdr3_aa: CASSSPRAGQGIRTGELFF
cdr3_nt: TGCGCCAGCAGCTCCCCTCGCGCGGGACAGGGGATTCGCACCGGGGAGCTGTTTTTT

j_call: TRBJ1-6
clone_size: .
v_call: TRBV5-8
d_call: .
cdr3_aa: CASSLAADQGHYNSPLHF
cdr3_nt: TGTGCCAGCAGCTTGGCTGCGGACCAGGGACACTATAATTCACCCCTCCACTTT

j_call: TRBJ2-5
clone_size: .
v_call: TRBV29-1
d_call: .
cdr3_aa: CSVDTRGETQYF
cdr3_nt: TGCAGCGTTGACACGCGGGGAGAGACCCAGTACTTC

j_call: TRBJ2-7
clone_size: .
v_call: TRBV6-5
d_call: .
cdr3_aa: CASTPQQGPAYEQYF
cdr3_nt: TGTGCCAGCACCCCACAACAGGGTCCAGCTTACGAGCAGTACTTC

j_call: TRBJ1-5
clone_size: .
v_call: TRBV6-6
d_call: TRBD1
cdr3_aa: CASSLEGQGDGQPQHF
cdr3_nt: TGTGCCAGCAGCCTTGAAGGACAGGGCGATGGGCAGCCCCAGCATTTT

j_call: TRBJ2-1
clone_size: .
v_call: TRBV6-4
d_call: .
cdr3_aa: CASSDGLAQYNEQFF
cdr3_nt: TGTGCCAGCAGTGATGGGCTAGCCCAATACAATGAGCAGTTCTTC

j_call: TRBJ1-2
clone_size: .
v_call: TRBV10-1
d_call: .
cdr3_aa: CASSAEGPGEGYTF
cdr3_nt: TGCGCCAGCAGTGCAGAGGGACCAGGGGAAGGCTACACCTTC

j_call: TRBJ2-1
clone_size: .
v_call: TRBV4-1
d_call: .
cdr3_aa: CASSQGSRYEQFF
cdr3_nt: TGCGCCAGCAGCCAAGGAAGTCGGTATGAGCAGTTCTTC

j_call: TRBJ2-6
clone_size: .
v_call: TRBV15
d_call: .
cdr3_aa: CATSRDQGSGANVLTF
cdr3_nt: TGTGCCACCAGCAGAGATCAGGGCTCCGGGGCCAACGTCCTGACTTTC

j_call: TRBJ1-1
clone_size: .
v_call: TRBV19
d_call: TRBD1
cdr3_aa: CASSIAPGGTEAFF
cdr3_nt: TGTGCCAGTAGTATAGCCCCAGGGGGGACTGAAGCTTTCTTT

j_call: TRBJ1-1
clone_size: once
v_call: TRBV27
d_call: TRBD1
cdr3_aa: CASKGQGYTEAFF
cdr3_nt: TGTGCCAGCAAGGGACAGGGATACACTGAAGCTTTCTTT

j_call: TRBJ1-2
clone_size: .
v_call: TRBV4-2
d_call: .
cdr3_aa: CASSQGQGTSLGAGYTF
cdr3_nt: TGTGCCAGCAGCCAAGGGCAGGGGACAAGCCTCGGGGCTGGCTACACCTTC

j_call: TRBJ1-2
clone_size: .
v_call: TRBV15
d_call: TRBD1
cdr3_aa: CATSSTGDGYTF
cdr3_nt: TGTGCCACCAGCTCTACAGGGGATGGCTACACCTTC

j_call: TRBJ2-7
clone_size: .
v_call: TRBV5-6
d_call: .
cdr3_aa: CASSLTGFLYEQYF
cdr3_nt: TGTGCCAGCAGCCTTACGGGGTTCCTCTACGAGCAGTACTTC

j_call: TRBJ2-5
clone_size: .
v_call: TRBV19
d_call: TRBD2
cdr3_aa: CASSPGLAGGVETQYF
cdr3_nt: TGTGCCAGTAGTCCAGGACTAGCGGGAGGAGTGGAGACCCAGTACTTC

j_call: TRBJ2-3
clone_size: .
v_call: TRBV2
d_call: TRBD2
cdr3_aa: CASRSGGITDTQYF
cdr3_nt: TGTGCCAGCAGAAGCGGGGGAATCACAGATACGCAGTATTTT

j_call: TRBJ2-4
clone_size: once
v_call: TRBV28
d_call: TRBD1
cdr3_aa: CASQGTGWGVVGKNIQYF
cdr3_nt: TGTGCCAGCCAAGGGACAGGGTGGGGGGTGGTGGGCAAAAACATTCAGTACTTC

j_call: TRBJ2-7
clone_size: .
v_call: TRBV19
d_call: .
cdr3_aa: CASSLRGTRSTYEQYF
cdr3_nt: TGTGCCAGTAGCCTTCGCGGGACTCGGTCGACCTACGAGCAGTACTTC

j_call: TRBJ2-2
clone_size: once
v_call: TRBV5-4
d_call: .
cdr3_aa: CASSSGLNTGELFF
cdr3_nt: TGTGCCAGCAGCTCCGGACTGAACACCGGGGAGCTGTTTTTT

j_call: TRBJ2-7
clone_size: .
v_call: TRBV30
d_call: TRBD2
cdr3_aa: CAWSVIAGGDFSYEQYF
cdr3_nt: TGTGCCTGGAGTGTTATAGCGGGGGGCGACTTCTCCTACGAGCAGTACTTC

j_call: TRBJ1-1
clone_size: .
v_call: TRBV5-1
d_call: .
cdr3_aa: CASSESGLNTEAFF
cdr3_nt: TGCGCCAGCAGCGAATCGGGATTGAACACTGAAGCTTTCTTT

j_call: TRBJ2-7
clone_size: .
v_call: TRBV15
d_call: .
cdr3_aa: CATSRQGHYEQYF
cdr3_nt: TGTGCCACCAGCAGGCAAGGACACTACGAGCAGTACTTC

j_call: TRBJ2-7
clone_size: .
v_call: TRBV5-6
d_call: .
cdr3_aa: CASSLGQAFYYEQYF
cdr3_nt: TGTGCCAGCAGCTTGGGACAGGCGTTCTACTACGAGCAGTACTTC

j_call: TRBJ1-2
clone_size: .
v_call: TRBV6-1
d_call: TRBD1
cdr3_aa: CASSEVSRQGRETF
cdr3_nt: TGTGCCAGCAGTGAAGTTAGCCGACAGGGTCGGGAGACCTTC

j_call: TRBJ2-2
clone_size: .
v_call: TRBV7-2
d_call: .
cdr3_aa: CASSSQGSGELFF
cdr3_nt: TGTGCCAGCAGCTCACAGGGCTCCGGGGAGCTGTTTTTT

j_call: TRBJ1-2
clone_size: .
v_call: TRBV29-1
d_call: .
cdr3_aa: CSVEWGTQGYTF
cdr3_nt: TGCAGCGTTGAATGGGGGACACAGGGCTACACCTTC

j_call: TRBJ2-1
clone_size: .
v_call: TRBV5-6
d_call: TRBD2
cdr3_aa: CASSPGLANEQFF
cdr3_nt: TGTGCCAGCAGCCCTGGACTAGCTAATGAGCAGTTCTTC

j_call: TRBJ1-1
clone_size: few
v_call: TRBV3-1/TRBV3-2
d_call: .
cdr3_aa: CASSLQSGYSTEAFF
cdr3_nt: TGTGCCAGCAGCCTCCAGTCAGGGTACAGCACTGAAGCTTTCTTT

j_call: TRBJ2-2
clone_size: .
v_call: TRBV23-1
d_call: .
cdr3_aa: CASSQSPPRVASGRGTGTGELFF
cdr3_nt: TGCGCCAGCAGTCAATCCCCACCGCGGGTAGCCTCGGGGAGGGGGACGGGGACCGGGGAGCTGTTTTTT

j_call: TRBJ2-3
clone_size: .
v_call: TRBV18
d_call: .
cdr3_aa: CASSPRRGGTDTQYF
cdr3_nt: TGTGCCAGCTCACCCAGGCGGGGTGGTACAGATACGCAGTATTTT

j_call: TRBJ2-2
clone_size: .
v_call: TRBV7-9
d_call: TRBD2
cdr3_aa: CASSKGTSANTGELFF
cdr3_nt: TGTGCCAGCAGCAAAGGGACTAGCGCGAACACCGGGGAGCTGTTTTTT

j_call: TRBJ1-2
clone_size: .
v_call: TRBV27
d_call: TRBD1
cdr3_aa: CASSRTGPDGYTF
cdr3_nt: TGTGCCAGCAGTCGGACAGGGCCGGATGGCTACACCTTC

j_call: TRBJ2-1
clone_size: once
v_call: TRBV24-1
d_call: TRBD2
cdr3_aa: CATSDLGAGEYNEQFF
cdr3_nt: TGTGCCACCAGTGATTTGGGAGCGGGAGAGTACAATGAGCAGTTCTTC